These 28 T cell receptor beta chains were sequenced from one sample in a study of technical replicates of blood from several donors. The table came from immunoSEQ multiplex PCR; TCRdb's copy has only in-frame clones and leaves some out. The sample shows around 90,000 clones, 94% of them seen only once. The sample consisted of T cells isolated from PBMCs. The origin of the receptors is a human donor in good health.

The V and J genes are TRBV2 and TRBJ2-5; TRBD2 matches 9 bases. The CDR3 totals 15 residues. CDR1 SNHLY and CDR2 FYNNEI come from the germline V gene. The ends lost 6 bases at V and 4 bases at J; junction bases unmatched: 9. The CDR3 coding sequence is TGTGCCAGCAGATTAGCGGGGGTTTTTGTAGAGACCCAGTACTTC. Its protein is CASRLAGVFVETQYF.

This chain joins TRBV15 and TRBJ2-1, with 8 bases lining up with TRBD2. There are 17 residues in the CDR3. Trimming took 0 bases from V and 7 from J; bases not matched to a gene: 11. Germline V lookup: CDR1 LNHNV, CDR2 YYDKDF (reference sequence). The CDR3 is CATSRDPGGAGRNEQFF. CDR3 coding DNA: TGTGCCACCAGCAGAGATCCCGGGGGGGCCGGGAGAAATGAGCAGTTCTTC.

The rearrangement links TRBV4-1 to TRBJ2-2; 7 bases fit TRBD2. The trim removed 4 bases at V and 4 bases at J, leaving 6 bases unmatched. CDR1 is MGHRA and CDR2 is YSYEKL in the germline V gene. CDR3 length equals 15 residues. The CDR3 nucleotides are TGCGCCAGCAGCCTGACGGGGGGAGGCACCGGGGAGCTGTTTTTT. Translation: CASSLTGGGTGELFF.

The chain combines TRBV11-2 with TRBJ2-7; 7 bases match TRBD1. The length of the CDR3 is 15 residues. V gave up 3 bases and J gave up 4 bases; unmatched junction bases: 9. Per germline, CDR1 SGHAT and CDR2 FQNNGV. The CDR3 region is CASSFAWQGVYEQYF. The DNA for the CDR3 is TGTGCCAGCAGCTTCGCGTGGCAGGGGGTATACGAGCAGTACTTC.

The chain joins TRBV19 to TRBJ1-2, with D tentatively TRBD1 (6 bases). The CDR3 has 14 amino acids. Germline V gene data show CDR1 as LNHDA and CDR2 as SQIVND (reference sequence). Between the trimmed V and J ends, which lost 7 bases and 1 base, there was a span of 13 bases. CDR3: CASNKQGINYGYTF. CDR3 nucleotide sequence: TGTGCCAGTAATAAACAGGGAATTAACTATGGCTACACCTTC. Full variable domain (outside the CDR3, taken from reference TRBV19 and TRBJ1-2): DGGITQSPKYLFRKEGQNVTLSCEQNLNHDAMYWYRQDPGQGLRLIYYSQIVNDFQKGDIAEGYSVSREKKESFPLTVTSAQKNPTAFYLCASNKQGINYGYTFGSGTRLTVV.

The chain recombines TRBV6-5 with TRBJ2-2, with 8 bases that match TRBD2. After removal of 5 bases from V and 4 bases from J, the junction contained 3 bases not matched to a gene. The CDR3 totals 14 residues. CDR1 and CDR2 (germline): MNHEY, SVGAGI. The CDR3 nucleotides are TGTGCCAGCAGTAGACTAGCGCCCACCGGGGAGCTGTTTTTT. The encoded protein is CASSRLAPTGELFF.

The rearrangement uses TRBV2 and TRBJ2-7; 7 nucleotides agree with TRBD1. The J segment lost 0 bases and the V segment lost 8 bases, leaving 10 bases of the junction unmatched. The germline CDR1 and CDR2 sequences are SNHLY and FYNNEI. The CDR3 loop spans 15 amino acids. CDR3 DNA: TGTGCCAGCTCAGGATCCGGGACAGACTCCTACGAGCAGTACTTC. Amino acids: CASSGSGTDSYEQYF.

CDR3 in amino acids: CASSLPGDSRAGANVLTF. Written as DNA, the CDR3 is TGTGCCAGCAGTCTTCCGGGTGACAGTCGCGCTGGGGCCAACGTCCTGACTTTC. The rearrangement uses TRBV28 and TRBJ2-6; D possibly corresponds to TRBD1 (5 bases). V lost 5 bases to trimming and J lost 2 bases, with 19 bases between them. CDR1 is MDHEN and CDR2 is SYDVKM in the germline V gene. The CDR3 runs 18 residues.

This chain links TRBV9 with TRBJ1-5; D gene unclear. The germline V gene encodes CDR1 SGDLS and CDR2 YYNGEE. V lost 0 bases and J lost 4, with 8 bases in between. The CDR3 extends over 14 amino acids. DNA for the CDR3: TGTGCCAGCAGCGTAGCGGGAGGTAATCAGCCCCAGCATTTT. It yields the protein CASSVAGGNQPQHF.

The gene calls are TRBV19 and TRBJ1-5; no clear D. Germline V lookup: CDR1 LNHDA, CDR2 SQIVND (reference sequence). Deletions cut 7 bases from V and 1 base from J, with 8 bases between. The CDR3 runs to 13 residues. CDR3 in amino acids: CASNDWSNQPQHF. In DNA, the CDR3 is TGTGCCAGTAACGACTGGAGCAATCAGCCCCAGCATTTT.

In its sample, this clone was seen once. One junction end does not reproduce the germline sequence, and a read error may be involved. The CDR3 DNA sequence: TGCGCCAGCAGCTTGAATCCCTTCGAGAACGCCGGGGAGCTGTTTTTT. It encodes CASSLNPFENAGELFF. This chain links TRBV5-1 with TRBJ2-2, with D uncertain. The CDR3 loop spans 16 amino acids. Germline loops: CDR1 SGHRS, CDR2 YFSETQ.

This chain uses TRBV15 with TRBJ2-2; 9 bases fit TRBD1. Germline-derived CDR1 and CDR2 are LNHNV and YYDKDF (reference sequence). CDR3 length: 16 amino acids. V shed 3 bases, J shed 5 bases, and the junction held 7 bases outside the gene matches. CDR3 in amino acids: CATSSYTGGRTGELFF. In DNA form, the CDR3 reads TGTGCCACCAGCAGTTATACAGGGGGCAGGACCGGGGAGCTGTTTTTT.

The chain couples TRBV5-1 to TRBJ2-6, with 15 bases identical to TRBD2. V lost 3 bases to trimming and J lost 1 base; unmatched junction nucleotides: 5. This CDR3 has 19 residues. Germline V gene data show CDR1 as SGHRS and CDR2 as YFSETQ. CDR3 protein: CASSSTGTSGGSGANVLTF. The CDR3 DNA follows: TGCGCCAGCAGCTCTACCGGGACTAGCGGGGGGTCTGGGGCCAACGTCCTGACTTTC.

The chain combines TRBV7-3 with TRBJ2-7, with D perhaps TRBD2 (6 bases). Germline lookup yields CDR1 SGHTA and CDR2 FQGTGA. Trimming cost V 5 bases and J 1 base, with 9 bases left between them. CDR3 size: 13 residues. The CDR3 loop reads CASSKGLSYEQYF. The CDR3 coding sequence is TGTGCCAGCAGCAAGGGACTTTCCTACGAGCAGTACTTC. Full variable domain (rest looked up from reference TRBV7-3 and TRBJ2-7): GAGVSQTPSNKVTEKGKYVELRCDPISGHTALYWYRQSLGQGPEFLIYFQGTGAADDSGLPNDRFFAVRPEGSVSTLKIQRTERGDSAVYLCASSKGLSYEQYFGPGTRLTVT.

DNA for the CDR3: TGTGCCAGCAGCTTAGCCGCGACAGGGAATCGCGGCTACACCTTC. The encoded protein is CASSLAATGNRGYTF. This sequence joins TRBV7-6 and TRBJ1-2; 7 bases line up with TRBD1. Germline CDR1 SGHVS, CDR2 FNYEAQ. The CDR3 is 15 residues long. J gave up 8 bases and V 0 bases, and 9 bases lay outside the gene matches.

This chain links TRBV18 with TRBJ2-2; weak D call: TRBD2 (6 bases). Deletions cut 3 bases from V and 1 base from J, with 15 bases between. This CDR3 spans 17 amino acids. Germline loops: CDR1 KGHSH, CDR2 LQKENI. The CDR3 protein is CASSPMGAGMNTGELFF. In DNA form, the CDR3 reads TGTGCCAGCTCACCCATGGGTGCGGGGATGAACACCGGGGAGCTGTTTTTT.

This clone has more than one count but fewer than ten. This sequence joins TRBV2 and TRBJ1-1, with TRBD1 matching over 7 bases. With 6 bases clipped from V and 7 bases from J, the junction kept 11 bases outside the gene matches. CDR1 is SNHLY, CDR2 FYNNEI, per germline. The CDR3 runs 14 residues. In DNA form, the CDR3 reads TGTGCCAGCAGGAAACAGGGGTGGGGAAGTGAAGCTTTCTTT. This sequence encodes CASRKQGWGSEAFF.

V usage is TRBV4-1 and J usage is TRBJ2-5; 8 bases align to TRBD2. Germline assignment: CDR1 MGHRA and CDR2 YSYEKL. V dropped 0 bases and J dropped 1; count of bases not matched to a gene: 13. This CDR3 has 19 amino acids. The CDR3 loop reads CASSQDIPYGRGVQETQYF. CDR3 sequence (DNA): TGCGCCAGCAGCCAAGATATCCCTTATGGGCGGGGGGTCCAAGAGACCCAGTACTTC.

The V gene is TRBV7-9, the J gene TRBJ2-1, with 9 bases aligning to TRBD1. The CDR3 is made up of 14 amino acids. The ends lost 8 bases at V and 7 bases at J; junction bases unmatched: 9. Germline loops: CDR1 SEHNR, CDR2 FQNEAQ (reference sequence). The CDR3 region has the DNA TGTGCCAGCGCAGGGGACAGGGCTAGGAATGAGCAGTTCTTC. Encoded protein: CASAGDRARNEQFF. Full variable domain (remainder filled in from reference TRBV7-9 and TRBJ2-1): DTGVSQNPRHKITKRGQNVTFRCDPISEHNRLYWYRQTLGQGPEFLTYFQNEAQLEKSRLLSDRFSAERPKGSFSTLEIQRTEQGDSAMYLCASAGDRARNEQFFGPGTRLTVL.

J is TRBJ2-2 and V is TRBV5-1; D may be TRBD2 (6 bases). Trimming removed 2 bases at V and 15 bases at J, with 14 bases between. CDR3 length equals 12 residues. The germline V gene has CDR1 SGHRS and CDR2 YFSETQ. CDR3 region: CASSFGGTKMFF. The CDR3 DNA is TGCGCCAGCAGCTTCGGAGGGACCAAGATGTTTTTT.

J is TRBJ1-1 and V is TRBV7-3; possibly TRBD1 for D (5 bases). With 6 bases removed from V and 1 base from J, the gap between germline ends came to 9 bases. The CDR3 is 13 amino acids. Germline V lookup: CDR1 SGHTA, CDR2 FQGTGA. CDR3 region: CASSLTGNTEAFF. The CDR3 DNA sequence: TGTGCCAGCAGTCTCACAGGGAACACTGAAGCTTTCTTT.

This chain joins TRBV14 and TRBJ2-7, with D possibly TRBD1 on 6 matching bases. Trimming removed 1 base from V and 7 bases from J, with 14 bases in between. The germline CDR1 and CDR2 sequences are SGHDN and FVKESK. This CDR3 comprises 14 residues. Written as DNA, the CDR3 is TGTGCCAGCAGCCAAGCCGGCAGGGGTCGGGAGCAGTACTTC. This codes for CASSQAGRGREQYF.

V usage is TRBV28 and J usage is TRBJ1-2; no firm D call. V dropped 2 bases and J dropped 4 bases, with 5 bases sitting between them. Germline CDR1 and CDR2: MDHEN and SYDVKM. The CDR3 runs to 12 residues. The CDR3 protein is CASSLVGYGYTF. The CDR3 nucleotides are TGTGCCAGCAGTTTAGTCGGCTATGGCTACACCTTC.

V gene TRBV9 combines with J gene TRBJ1-3; tentative D call: TRBD1 (5 bases). CDR3 length: 14 residues. Germline lookup yields CDR1 SGDLS and CDR2 YYNGEE. With 3 bases removed from V and 3 bases from J, the gap between germline ends came to 10 bases. CDR3 DNA: TGTGCCAGCAGCGACGAGACAGTTGGAAACACCATATATTTT. It encodes CASSDETVGNTIYF.

This clone was recorded once. The chain couples TRBV5-4 to TRBJ2-2, with D possibly matching TRBD2 (5 bases). This CDR3 contains 15 residues. Trimming left V 2 bases short and J 7 bases short, with 15 bases between. CDR1 and CDR2 from the germline V gene are SGHNT and YYREEE (reference sequence). The CDR3 spells CASSLTRAAVGELFF. For the CDR3, the DNA is TGTGCCAGCAGCTTAACGAGGGCAGCTGTCGGGGAGCTGTTTTTT. The full variable domain, with the rest looked up from reference TRBV5-4 and TRBJ2-2, is ETGVTQSPTHLIKTRGQQVTLRCSSQSGHNTVSWYQQALGQGPQFIFQYYREEENGRGNFPPRFSGLQFPNYSSELNVNALELDDSALYLCASSLTRAAVGELFFGEGSRLTVL.

The gene calls are TRBV30 and TRBJ2-7; tentatively, D is TRBD2 (5 bases). The CDR3 runs to 14 residues. V was pared by 0 bases and J by 2 bases, with 11 bases between. CDR1 and CDR2 from the germline V gene are GTSNPN and SVGIG (reference sequence). The CDR3 DNA follows: TGTGCCTGGAGTGTTCTAGCTGGCCCCTACGAGCAGTACTTC. Its protein is CAWSVLAGPYEQYF.

The chain employs TRBV5-4 and TRBJ1-1; D ambiguous. Germline CDR1 and CDR2: SGHNT and YYREEE (reference sequence). CDR3 length equals 11 residues. Trimming pared 4 bases from V and 7 bases from J, leaving 8 bases between. This chain's CDR3 is CASSDGLEAFF. In DNA form, the CDR3 reads TGTGCCAGCAGCGATGGCCTTGAAGCTTTCTTT.

This sequence joins TRBV6-6 and TRBJ1-4; TRBD1 matches at 10 bases. The CDR3 runs to 14 residues. With V trimmed by 5 bases and J by 8 bases, 5 bases remained unmatched. Germline CDR1 reads MNHNY; CDR2 reads SVGAGI (reference sequence). In nucleotides, the CDR3 is TGTGCCAGCAGTGACAGGGGGCGAGGGGAAAAACTGTTTTTT. This gives the protein CASSDRGRGEKLFF.